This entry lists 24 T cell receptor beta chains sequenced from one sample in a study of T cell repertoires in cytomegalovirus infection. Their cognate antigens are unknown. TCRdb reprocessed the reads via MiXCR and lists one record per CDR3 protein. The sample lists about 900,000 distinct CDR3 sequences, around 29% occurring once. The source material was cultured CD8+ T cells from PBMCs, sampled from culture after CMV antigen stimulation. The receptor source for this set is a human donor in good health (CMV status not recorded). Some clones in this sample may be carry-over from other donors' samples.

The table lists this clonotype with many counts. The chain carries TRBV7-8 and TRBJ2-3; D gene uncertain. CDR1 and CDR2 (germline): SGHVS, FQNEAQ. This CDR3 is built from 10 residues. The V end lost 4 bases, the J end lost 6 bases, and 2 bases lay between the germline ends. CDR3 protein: CASSYDTQYF. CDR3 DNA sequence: TGTGCCAGCAGCTACGATACGCAGTATTTT. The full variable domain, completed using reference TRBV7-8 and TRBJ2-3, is GAGVSQSPRYKVAKRGQDVALRCDPISGHVSLFWYQQALGQGPEFLTYFQNEAQLDKSGLPSDRFFAERPEGSVSTLKIQRTQQEDSAVYLCASSYDTQYFGPGTRLTVL.

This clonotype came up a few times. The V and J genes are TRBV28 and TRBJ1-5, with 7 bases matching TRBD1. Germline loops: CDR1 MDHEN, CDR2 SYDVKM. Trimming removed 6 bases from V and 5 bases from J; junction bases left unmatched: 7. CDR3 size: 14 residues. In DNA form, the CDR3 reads TGTGCCAGCAGATCTGACAGGGAAGATCAGCCCCAGCATTTT. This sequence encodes CASRSDREDQPQHF.

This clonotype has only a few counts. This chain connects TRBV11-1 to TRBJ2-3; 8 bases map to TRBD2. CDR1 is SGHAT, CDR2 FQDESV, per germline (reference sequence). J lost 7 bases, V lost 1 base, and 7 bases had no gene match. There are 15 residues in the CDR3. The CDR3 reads CASSLGRGAQNTQYF. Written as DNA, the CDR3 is TGTGCCAGCAGCTTAGGGCGGGGGGCCCAAAATACGCAGTATTTT.

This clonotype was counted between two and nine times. The CDR3 DNA is TGTGCCAGCAGCTTAGTCCCGCCGGACAGAGCAATGTTTCACGGGGAGCTGTTTTTT. As protein: CASSLVPPDRAMFHGELFF. The V gene is TRBV7-8, the J gene TRBJ2-2, with D perhaps TRBD1 (6 bases). The length of the CDR3 is 19 residues. Trimming cost V 1 base and J 7 bases, with 25 bases left between them. Germline assignment: CDR1 SGHVS and CDR2 FQNEAQ.

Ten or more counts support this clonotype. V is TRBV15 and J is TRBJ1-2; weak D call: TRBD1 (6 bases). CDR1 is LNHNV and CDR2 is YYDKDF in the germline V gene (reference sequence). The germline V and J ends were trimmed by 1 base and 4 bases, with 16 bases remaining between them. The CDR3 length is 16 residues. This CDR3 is CATSRGDILSSYGYTF. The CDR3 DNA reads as TGTGCCACCAGCAGAGGGGACATTCTCTCCTCCTATGGCTACACCTTC.

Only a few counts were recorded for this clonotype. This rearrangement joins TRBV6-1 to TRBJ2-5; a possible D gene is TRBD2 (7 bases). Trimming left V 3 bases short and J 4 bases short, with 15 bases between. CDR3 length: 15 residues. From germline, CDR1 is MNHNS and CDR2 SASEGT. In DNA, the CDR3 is TGTGCCAGCAGTGACGACCGGGGGGCACGAGAGACCCAGTACTTC. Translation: CASSDDRGARETQYF.

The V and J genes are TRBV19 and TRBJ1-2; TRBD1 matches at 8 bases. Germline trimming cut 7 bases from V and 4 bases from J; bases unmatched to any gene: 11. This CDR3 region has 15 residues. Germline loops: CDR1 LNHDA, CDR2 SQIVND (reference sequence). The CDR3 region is CASKNGPGGVYGYTF. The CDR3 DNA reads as TGTGCCAGTAAAAATGGTCCAGGGGGCGTCTATGGCTACACCTTC. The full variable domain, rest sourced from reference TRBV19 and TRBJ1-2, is DGGITQSPKYLFRKEGQNVTLSCEQNLNHDAMYWYRQDPGQGLRLIYYSQIVNDFQKGDIAEGYSVSREKKESFPLTVTSAQKNPTAFYLCASKNGPGGVYGYTFGSGTRLTVV.

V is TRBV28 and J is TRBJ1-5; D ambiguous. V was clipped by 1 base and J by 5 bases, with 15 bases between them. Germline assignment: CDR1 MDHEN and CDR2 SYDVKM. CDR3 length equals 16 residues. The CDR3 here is CASSLSPSTPYQPQHF. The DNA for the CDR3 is TGTGCCAGCAGTTTATCCCCATCAACCCCCTATCAGCCCCAGCATTTT.

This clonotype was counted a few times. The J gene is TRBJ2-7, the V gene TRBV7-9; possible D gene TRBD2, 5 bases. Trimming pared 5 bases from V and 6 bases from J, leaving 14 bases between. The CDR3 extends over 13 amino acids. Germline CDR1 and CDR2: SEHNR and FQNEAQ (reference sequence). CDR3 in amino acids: CASSPEGIAEQYF. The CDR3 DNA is TGTGCCAGCAGCCCCGAGGGTATCGCCGAGCAGTACTTC.

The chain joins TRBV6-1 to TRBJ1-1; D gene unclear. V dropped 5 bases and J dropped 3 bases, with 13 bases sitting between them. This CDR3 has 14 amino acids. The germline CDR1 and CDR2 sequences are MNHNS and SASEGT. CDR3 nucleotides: TGTGCCAGCAGTCCCTATGGGCGGGACACTGAAGCTTTCTTT. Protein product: CASSPYGRDTEAFF.

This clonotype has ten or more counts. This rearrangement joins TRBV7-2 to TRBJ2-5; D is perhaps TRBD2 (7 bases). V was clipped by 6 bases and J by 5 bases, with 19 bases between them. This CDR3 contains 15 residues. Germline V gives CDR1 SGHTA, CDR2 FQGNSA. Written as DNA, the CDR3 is TGTGCCAGCAGTCAGGGAGGGGGGGGAGGTGAGACCCAGTACTTC. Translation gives CASSQGGGGGETQYF.

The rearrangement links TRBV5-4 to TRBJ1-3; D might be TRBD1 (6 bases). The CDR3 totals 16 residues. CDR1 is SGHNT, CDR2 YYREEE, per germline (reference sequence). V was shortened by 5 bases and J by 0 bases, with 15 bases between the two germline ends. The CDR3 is CASSFRRGRSGNTIYF. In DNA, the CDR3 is TGTGCCAGCAGTTTCCGGCGGGGGCGCTCTGGAAACACCATATATTTT.

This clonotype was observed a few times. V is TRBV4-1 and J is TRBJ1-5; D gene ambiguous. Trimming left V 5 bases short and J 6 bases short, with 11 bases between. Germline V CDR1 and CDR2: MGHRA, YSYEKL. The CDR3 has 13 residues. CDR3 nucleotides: TGCGCCAGCAGCGGGTGGGTGGGTCAGCCCCAGCATTTT. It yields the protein CASSGWVGQPQHF.

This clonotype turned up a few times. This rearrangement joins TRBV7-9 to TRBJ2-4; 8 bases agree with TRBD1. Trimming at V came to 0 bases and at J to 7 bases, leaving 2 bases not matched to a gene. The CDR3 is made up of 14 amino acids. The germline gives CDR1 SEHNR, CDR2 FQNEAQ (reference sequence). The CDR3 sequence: CASSLADRVNIQYF. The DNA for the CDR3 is TGTGCCAGCAGCTTAGCGGACAGGGTCAACATTCAGTACTTC. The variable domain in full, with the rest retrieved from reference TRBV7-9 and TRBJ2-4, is DTGVSQNPRHKITKRGQNVTFRCDPISEHNRLYWYRQTLGQGPEFLTYFQNEAQLEKSRLLSDRFSAERPKGSFSTLEIQRTEQGDSAMYLCASSLADRVNIQYFGAGTRLSVL.

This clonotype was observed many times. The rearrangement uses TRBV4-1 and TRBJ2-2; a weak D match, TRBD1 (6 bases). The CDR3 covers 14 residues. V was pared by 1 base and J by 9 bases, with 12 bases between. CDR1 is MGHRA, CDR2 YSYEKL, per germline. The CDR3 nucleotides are TGCGCCAGCAGCCAAGGAGGGGGTTCCAGGGAGCTGTTTTTT. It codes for CASSQGGGSRELFF.

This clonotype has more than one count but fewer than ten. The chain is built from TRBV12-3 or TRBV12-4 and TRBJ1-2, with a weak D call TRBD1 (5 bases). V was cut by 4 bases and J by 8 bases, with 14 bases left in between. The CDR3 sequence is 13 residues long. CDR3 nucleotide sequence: TGTGCCAGCAGTTCCGACAGTCTAGGCGGCTACACCTTC. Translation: CASSSDSLGGYTF.

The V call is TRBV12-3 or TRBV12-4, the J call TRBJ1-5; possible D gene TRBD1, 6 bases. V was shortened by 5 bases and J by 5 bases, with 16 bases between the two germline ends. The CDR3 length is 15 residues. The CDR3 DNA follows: TGTGCCAGCAGTAGTAACAGGGTAGGGGATCAGCCCCAGCATTTT. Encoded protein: CASSSNRVGDQPQHF.

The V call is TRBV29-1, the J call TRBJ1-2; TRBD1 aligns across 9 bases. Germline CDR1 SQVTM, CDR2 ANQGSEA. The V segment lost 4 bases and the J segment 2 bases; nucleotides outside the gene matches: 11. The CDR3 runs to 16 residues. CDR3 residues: CSVVVKGQGANYGYTF. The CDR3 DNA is TGCAGCGTTGTGGTCAAGGGACAGGGCGCGAACTATGGCTACACCTTC. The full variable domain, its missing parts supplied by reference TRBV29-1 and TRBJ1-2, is SAVISQKPSRDICQRGTSLTIQCQVDSQVTMMFWYRQQPGQSLTLIATANQGSEATYESGFVIDKFPISRPNLTFSTLTVSNMSPEDSSIYLCSVVVKGQGANYGYTFGSGTRLTVV.

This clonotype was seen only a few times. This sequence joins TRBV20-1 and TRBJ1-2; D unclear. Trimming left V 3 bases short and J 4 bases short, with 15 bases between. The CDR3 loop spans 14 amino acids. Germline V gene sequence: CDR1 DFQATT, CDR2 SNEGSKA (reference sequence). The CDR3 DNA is TGCAGTGCTAGGGAGCTGTCTGTTCCCTATGGCTACACCTTC. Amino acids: CSARELSVPYGYTF.

CDR3 amino acids: CASSLGTPDYEQYV. The CDR3, as DNA: TGTGCCAGCAGCTTAGGGACACCCGACTACGAGCAGTACGTC. This chain uses TRBV7-9 with TRBJ2-7, with D possibly matching TRBD1 (5 bases). CDR3 length equals 14 residues. The germline gives CDR1 SEHNR, CDR2 FQNEAQ (reference sequence). Trimming removed 1 base from V and 3 bases from J, with 10 bases in between.

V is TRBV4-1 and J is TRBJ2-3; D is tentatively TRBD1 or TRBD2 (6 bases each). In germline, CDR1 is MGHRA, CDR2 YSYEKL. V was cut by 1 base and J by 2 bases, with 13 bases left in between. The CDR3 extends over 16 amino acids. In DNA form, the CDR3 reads TGCGCCAGCAGCCAAGTGGAGGGGGGTTTCACAGATACGCAGTATTTT. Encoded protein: CASSQVEGGFTDTQYF.

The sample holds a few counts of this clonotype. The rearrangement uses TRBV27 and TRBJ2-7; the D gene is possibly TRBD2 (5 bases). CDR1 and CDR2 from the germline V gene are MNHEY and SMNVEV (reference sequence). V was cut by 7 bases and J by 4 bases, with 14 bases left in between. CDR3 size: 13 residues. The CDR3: CASMGDGTYEQYF. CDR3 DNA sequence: TGTGCCAGCATGGGAGACGGAACGTACGAGCAGTACTTC.

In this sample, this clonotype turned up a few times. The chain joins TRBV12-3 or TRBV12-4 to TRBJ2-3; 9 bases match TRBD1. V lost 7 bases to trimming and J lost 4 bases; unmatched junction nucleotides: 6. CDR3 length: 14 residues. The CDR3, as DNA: TGTGCCAGCAAAACGACAGGGGGGCCAGATACGCAGTATTTT. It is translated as CASKTTGGPDTQYF.

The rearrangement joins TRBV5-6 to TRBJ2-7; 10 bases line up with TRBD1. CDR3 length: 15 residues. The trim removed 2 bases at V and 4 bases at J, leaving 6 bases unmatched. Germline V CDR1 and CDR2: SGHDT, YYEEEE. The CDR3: CASSFIRQGAYEQYF. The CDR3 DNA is TGTGCCAGCAGCTTCATTCGACAGGGGGCTTACGAGCAGTACTTC.